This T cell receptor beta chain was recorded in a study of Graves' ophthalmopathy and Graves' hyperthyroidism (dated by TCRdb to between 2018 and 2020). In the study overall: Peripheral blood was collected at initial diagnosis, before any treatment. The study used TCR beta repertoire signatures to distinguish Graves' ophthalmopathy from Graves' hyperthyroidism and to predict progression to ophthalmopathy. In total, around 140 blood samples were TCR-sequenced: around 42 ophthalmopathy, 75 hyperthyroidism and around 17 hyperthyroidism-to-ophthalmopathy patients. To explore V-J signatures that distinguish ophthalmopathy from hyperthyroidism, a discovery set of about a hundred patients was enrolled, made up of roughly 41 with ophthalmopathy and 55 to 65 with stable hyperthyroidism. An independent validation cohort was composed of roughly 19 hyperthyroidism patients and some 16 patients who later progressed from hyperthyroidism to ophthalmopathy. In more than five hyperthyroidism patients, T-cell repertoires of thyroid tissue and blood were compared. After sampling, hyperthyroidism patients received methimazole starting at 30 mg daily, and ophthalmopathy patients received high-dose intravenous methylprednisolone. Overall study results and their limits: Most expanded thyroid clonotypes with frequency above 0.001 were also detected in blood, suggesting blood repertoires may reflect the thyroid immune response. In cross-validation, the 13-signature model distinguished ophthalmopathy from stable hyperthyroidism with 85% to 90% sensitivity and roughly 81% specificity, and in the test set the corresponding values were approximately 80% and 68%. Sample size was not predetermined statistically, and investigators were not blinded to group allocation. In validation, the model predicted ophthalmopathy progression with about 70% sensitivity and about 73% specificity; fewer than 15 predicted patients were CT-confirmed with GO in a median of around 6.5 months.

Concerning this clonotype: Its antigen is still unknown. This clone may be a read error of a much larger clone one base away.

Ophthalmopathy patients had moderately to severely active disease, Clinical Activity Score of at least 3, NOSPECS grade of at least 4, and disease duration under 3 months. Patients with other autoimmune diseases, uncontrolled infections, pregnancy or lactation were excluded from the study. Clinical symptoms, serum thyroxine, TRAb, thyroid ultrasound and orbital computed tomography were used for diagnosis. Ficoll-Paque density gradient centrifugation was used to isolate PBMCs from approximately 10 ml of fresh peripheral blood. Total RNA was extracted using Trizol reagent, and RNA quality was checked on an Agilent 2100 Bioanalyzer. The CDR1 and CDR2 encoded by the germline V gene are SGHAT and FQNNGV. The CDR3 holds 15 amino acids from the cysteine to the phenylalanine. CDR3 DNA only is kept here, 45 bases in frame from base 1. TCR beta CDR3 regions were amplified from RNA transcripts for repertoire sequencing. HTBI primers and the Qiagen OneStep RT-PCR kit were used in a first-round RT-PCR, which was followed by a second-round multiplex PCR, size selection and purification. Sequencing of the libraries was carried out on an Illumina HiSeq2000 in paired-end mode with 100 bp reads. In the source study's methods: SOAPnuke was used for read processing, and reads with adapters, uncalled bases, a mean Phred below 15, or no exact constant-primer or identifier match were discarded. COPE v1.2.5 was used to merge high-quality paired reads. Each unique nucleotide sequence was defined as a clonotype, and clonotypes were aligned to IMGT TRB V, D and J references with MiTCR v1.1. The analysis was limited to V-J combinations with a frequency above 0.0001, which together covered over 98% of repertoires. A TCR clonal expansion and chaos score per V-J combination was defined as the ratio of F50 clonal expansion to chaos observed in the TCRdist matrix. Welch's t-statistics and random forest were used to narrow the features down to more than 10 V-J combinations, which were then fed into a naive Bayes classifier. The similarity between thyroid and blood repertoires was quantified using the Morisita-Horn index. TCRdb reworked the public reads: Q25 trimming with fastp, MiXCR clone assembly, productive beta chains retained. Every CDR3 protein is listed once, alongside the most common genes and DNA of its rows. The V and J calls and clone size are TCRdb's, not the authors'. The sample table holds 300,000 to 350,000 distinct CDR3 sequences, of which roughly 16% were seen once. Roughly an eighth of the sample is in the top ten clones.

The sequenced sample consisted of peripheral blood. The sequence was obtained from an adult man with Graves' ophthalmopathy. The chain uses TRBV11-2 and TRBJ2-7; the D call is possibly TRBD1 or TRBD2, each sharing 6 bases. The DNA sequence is TGTGTCAGCAGCTCGGAGGGGGTCACTACCTACGAGCAGTACTTC. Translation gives CVSSSEGVTTYEQYF.